Listed below are T cell receptor beta chains from one sample, sequenced in a study of shared clonotypes between healthy human individuals. The data were produced by immunoSEQ multiplex PCR, yet TCRdb's version contains in-frame clones alone and is incomplete. The sample consists of just over 2,000,000 clones, less than 95% of them appearing once. Sequenced input: naive CD8+ T cells sorted from blood. The receptors originated from a man younger than 35 in good health. Each CDR3 is given with its conserved first and last residue. A D gene is named only where the DNA matches it firmly. Not all rows give a size; the values are once, few, many and, for expanded clones, a class.

>TRBV19|TRBJ2-7|NA|TRBD1
TGTGCCAGTAGTATCACCGGGACAGGGGGATACGAGCAGTACTTC
CASSITGTGGYEQYF
>TRBV27|TRBJ2-7|NA|TRBD2
TGTGCCAGCAGTTTACTGGGCGTAGCGGGAGGAACCTACGAGCAGTACTTC
CASSLLGVAGGTYEQYF
>TRBV27|TRBJ1-2|NA|TRBD1
TGTGCCAGCAGTTTATTGGGCCAGGGGGTTTCTGGCTACACCTTC
CASSLLGQGVSGYTF
>TRBV5-1|TRBJ2-1|NA|TRBD2
TGCGCCAGCAGCTTCCCCCTTACTAGCGGGGGAAAGCTATCCTACAATGAGCAGTTCTTC
CASSFPLTSGGKLSYNEQFF
>TRBV4-1|TRBJ2-3|NA|TRBD1
TGCGCCAGCAGCCAAGCCGGGACAGGGAGAGATACGCAGTATTTT
CASSQAGTGRDTQYF
>TRBV5-8|TRBJ1-4|NA|TRBD1
TGTGCCAGCAGCCACGGGACAGGGAGAGATGAAAAACTGTTTTTT
CASSHGTGRDEKLFF
>TRBV5-4|TRBJ2-7|once|TRBD1
TGTGCCAGCAGCTATCTCGGACAGGGGTCGGGCGAGCAGTACTTC
CASSYLGQGSGEQYF
>TRBV5-6|TRBJ2-7|NA|NA
TGTGCCAGCAGCTTAGGGCTCGAGCAGTACTTC
CASSLGLEQYF
>TRBV4-3|TRBJ1-1|NA|NA
TGCGCCAGCAGCCAGCACAGGGTAGGGAACACTGAAGCTTTCTTT
CASSQHRVGNTEAFF
>TRBV25-1|TRBJ2-3|NA|NA
TGTGCCAGCAGTGGCCCTACAGGGCTATCTCGTAGCACAGATACGCAGTATTTT
CASSGPTGLSRSTDTQYF
>TRBV5-4|TRBJ1-6|NA|NA
TGTGCCAGCAGCTTTGAAGGGGGGCAGGATTCACCCCTCCACTTT
CASSFEGGQDSPLHF
>TRBV6-4|TRBJ1-1|NA|NA
TGTGCCAGCAGTGACGGCCAGGCCGATGAAGCTTTCTTT
CASSDGQADEAFF
>TRBV27|TRBJ1-1|once|NA
TGTGCCAGCAGTTTAGGGGCTGCTCTTGAAGCTTTCTTT
CASSLGAALEAFF
>TRBV6-1|TRBJ1-1|NA|NA
TGTGCCAGCAGTGATACGTTGGGTGGGACTGAAGCTTTCTTT
CASSDTLGGTEAFF
>TRBV5-6|TRBJ1-2|NA|NA
TGTGCCAGCAGCGCTCCTCCTTCGGAGGCCGATGGCTACACCTTC
CASSAPPSEADGYTF
>TRBV15|TRBJ2-7|NA|NA
TGTGCCACCAGCAGAGACAGGCTCGGTGACGAGCAGTACTTC
CATSRDRLGDEQYF
>TRBV2|TRBJ1-4|NA|NA
TGTGCCAGCAGTGCCCCTGATACAGGGGAAAAACTGTTTTTT
CASSAPDTGEKLFF
>TRBV7-2|TRBJ2-1|NA|TRBD2
TGTGCCAGCAGCCTCGGACTAGCGGGGGGGCGGTCCCTCAATGAGCAGTTCTTC
CASSLGLAGGRSLNEQFF
>TRBV30|TRBJ2-7|NA|NA
TGTGCCTGGAGTGCGGGAATCTACGTAGAGCAGTACTTC
CAWSAGIYVEQYF
>TRBV11-2|TRBJ1-1|NA|NA
TGTGCCAGCAGCGATGTCATGGGACTCCGGGAGGAAGCTTTCTTT
CASSDVMGLREEAFF
>TRBV2|TRBJ2-3|NA|TRBD2
TGTGCCAGCAGTGATATAGCAGGGAGGGTAACAGATACGCAGTATTTT
CASSDIAGRVTDTQYF
>TRBV7-9|TRBJ2-7|NA|TRBD2
TGTGCCATCAGGCCGAGTGGGGGTACTAGCGGTAGGTCCTACGAGCAGTACTTC
CAIRPSGGTSGRSYEQYF
>TRBV19|TRBJ2-7|once|NA
TGTGCCAGTAGTATGATCTTCGAAGGGAACTACGAGCAGTACTTC
CASSMIFEGNYEQYF
>TRBV11-3|TRBJ2-5|NA|NA
TGTGCCAGCAGCTTAGATGGGGAAGAGACCCAGTACTTC
CASSLDGEETQYF
>TRBV11-2|TRBJ1-1|NA|NA
TGTGCCAGCAGCTTAGGGGGGAACCATATTAACACTGAAGCTTTCTTT
CASSLGGNHINTEAFF
>TRBV9|TRBJ1-3|NA|NA
TGTGCCAGCAGCGCGGATGGGGGATCCGGAAACACCATATATTTT
CASSADGGSGNTIYF
>TRBV19|TRBJ2-5|NA|NA
TGTGCCAGTAGTATCGATGGGGAAGAGACCCAGTACTTC
CASSIDGEETQYF
>TRBV4-1|TRBJ1-3|NA|NA
TGCGCCAGCAAGGGGGGTGGAAACACCATATATTTT
CASKGGGNTIYF
>TRBV7-8|TRBJ2-5|NA|TRBD2
TGTGCCAGCAGCCTCGAGGGCACTAGCGGGGGGGTATTAGAGACCCAGTACTTC
CASSLEGTSGGVLETQYF
>TRBV4-3|TRBJ2-7|NA|NA
TGCGCCAGCAGCCAAGGGACGGCTTCCTACGAGCAGTACTTC
CASSQGTASYEQYF
>TRBV5-6|TRBJ1-1|NA|NA
TGTGCCAGCAGCCCGGGCCCCCTCAACACTGAAGCTTTCTTT
CASSPGPLNTEAFF
>TRBV2|TRBJ2-7|once|NA
TGTGCCAGCAGACCCGGACGGGCCTACGAGCAGTACTTC
CASRPGRAYEQYF
>TRBV4-3|TRBJ2-5|NA|NA
TGCGCCAGCAGCCAAGCGTACAGAGCGCAAGAGACCCAGTACTTC
CASSQAYRAQETQYF
>TRBV30|TRBJ2-5|NA|NA
TGTGCCTGGAGTCTCGACTCCGGGGAGACCCAGTACTTC
CAWSLDSGETQYF
>TRBV6-5|TRBJ2-7|NA|TRBD2
TGTGCCAGCAGTTACTACCGGGAGGCCTACGAGCAGTACTTC
CASSYYREAYEQYF
>TRBV2|TRBJ2-7|NA|TRBD1
TGTGCCAGCAGCCAGCCAAGGACAGGGTTGGACGAGCAGTACTTC
CASSQPRTGLDEQYF
>TRBV4-1|TRBJ1-6|NA|NA
TGCGCCAGCAGCCAAGATGAAGGGAATTCACCCCTCCACTTT
CASSQDEGNSPLHF
>TRBV9|TRBJ2-1|once|NA
TGTGCCAGCAGCGTAGGGATGAAGTGGGACAATGAGCAGTTCTTC
CASSVGMKWDNEQFF
>TRBV5-4|TRBJ1-1|NA|NA
TGTGCCAGCAGCTTCGACTACACTGAAGCTTTCTTT
CASSFDYTEAFF
>TRBV28|TRBJ2-3|NA|NA
TGTGCCAGCGAATCCCAGCCCGCCACAGATACGCAGTATTTT
CASESQPATDTQYF
>TRBV27|TRBJ1-2|once|TRBD1
TGTGCCAGCAGTTTATCAAGGACAGGGAGTCTCTTTGGCTACACCTTC
CASSLSRTGSLFGYTF
>TRBV5-1|TRBJ2-3|NA|TRBD2
TGCGCCAGCAGCTTGGCACTAGCGGGAACCGGCACAGATACGCAGTATTTT
CASSLALAGTGTDTQYF
>TRBV13|TRBJ2-3|NA|NA
TGTGCCAGCAGCTTAGTTCCGGGCGCAGATACGCAGTATTTT
CASSLVPGADTQYF
>TRBV6-5|TRBJ2-1|NA|NA
TGTGCCAGCAGTTACGATTCATATGAGCAGTTCTTC
CASSYDSYEQFF
>TRBV7-9|TRBJ2-3|NA|NA
TGTGCCAGCAGTCACGACGTATGGGCGGTTACAGATACGCAGTATTTT
CASSHDVWAVTDTQYF
>TRBV5-6|TRBJ2-1|NA|NA
TGTGCCAGCAGCTTAGGGGCCTGGTTAAATGAGCAGTTCTTC
CASSLGAWLNEQFF